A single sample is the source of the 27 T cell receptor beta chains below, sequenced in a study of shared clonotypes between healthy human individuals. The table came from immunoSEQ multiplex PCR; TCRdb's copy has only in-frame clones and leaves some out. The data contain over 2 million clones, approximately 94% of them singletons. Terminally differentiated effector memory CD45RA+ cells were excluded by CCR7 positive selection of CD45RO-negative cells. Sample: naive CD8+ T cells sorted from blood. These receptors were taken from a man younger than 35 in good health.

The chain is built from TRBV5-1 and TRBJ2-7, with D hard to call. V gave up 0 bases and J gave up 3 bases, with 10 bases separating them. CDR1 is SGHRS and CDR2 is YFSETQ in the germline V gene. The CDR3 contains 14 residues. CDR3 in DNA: TGCGCCAGCAGCTTGGCCGCCGCGTACTACGAGCAGTACTTC. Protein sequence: CASSLAAAYYEQYF.

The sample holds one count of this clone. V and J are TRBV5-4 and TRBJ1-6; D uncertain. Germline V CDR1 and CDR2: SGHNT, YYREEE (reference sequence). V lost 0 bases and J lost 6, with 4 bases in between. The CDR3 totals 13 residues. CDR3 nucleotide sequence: TGTGCCAGCAGCTTGGAGCCTAATTCACCCCTCCACTTT. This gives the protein CASSLEPNSPLHF.

CDR3 nucleotides: TGCGCCAGCAGTGAGGGGGCAGGGGAAGGCAATCAGCCCCAGCATTTT. This gives the protein CASSEGAGEGNQPQHF. This chain links TRBV10-2 with TRBJ1-5, with D possibly matching TRBD1 (6 bases). V lost 2 bases and J lost 2, with 13 bases in between. The CDR3 length is 16 residues. The germline CDR1 and CDR2 sequences are WSHSY and SAAADI.

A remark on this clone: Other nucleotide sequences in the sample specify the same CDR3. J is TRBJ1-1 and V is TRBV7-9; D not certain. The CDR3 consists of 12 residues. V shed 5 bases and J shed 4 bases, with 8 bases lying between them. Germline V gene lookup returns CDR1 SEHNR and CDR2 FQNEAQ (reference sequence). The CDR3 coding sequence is TGTGCCAGCAGCCCACGGGGCACTGAAGCTTTCTTT. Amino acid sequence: CASSPRGTEAFF.

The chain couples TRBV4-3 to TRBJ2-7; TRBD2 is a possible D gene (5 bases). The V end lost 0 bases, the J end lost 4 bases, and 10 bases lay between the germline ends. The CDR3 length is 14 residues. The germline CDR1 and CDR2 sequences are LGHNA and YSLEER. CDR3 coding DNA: TGCGCCAGCAGCCAAGATACTAGTTGGTACGAGCAGTACTTC. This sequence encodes CASSQDTSWYEQYF.

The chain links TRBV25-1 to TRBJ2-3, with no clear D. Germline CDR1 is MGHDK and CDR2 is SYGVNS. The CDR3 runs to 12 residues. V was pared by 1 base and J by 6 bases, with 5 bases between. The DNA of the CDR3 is TGTGCCAGCAGTGAATCCTTCGATACGCAGTATTTT. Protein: CASSESFDTQYF.

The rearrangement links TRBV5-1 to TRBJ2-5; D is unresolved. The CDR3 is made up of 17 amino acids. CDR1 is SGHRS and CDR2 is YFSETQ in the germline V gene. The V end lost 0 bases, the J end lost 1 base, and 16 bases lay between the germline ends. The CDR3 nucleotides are TGCGCCAGCAGCTTGGCCGTGTACACTCTTTCCCAAGAGACCCAGTACTTC. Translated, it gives CASSLAVYTLSQETQYF.

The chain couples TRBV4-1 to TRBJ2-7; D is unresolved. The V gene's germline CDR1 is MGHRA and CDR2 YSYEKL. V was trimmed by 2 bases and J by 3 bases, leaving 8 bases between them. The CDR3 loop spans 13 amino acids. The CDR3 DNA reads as TGCGCCAGCAGCCAACACCTCCGCTACGAGCAGTACTTC. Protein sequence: CASSQHLRYEQYF.

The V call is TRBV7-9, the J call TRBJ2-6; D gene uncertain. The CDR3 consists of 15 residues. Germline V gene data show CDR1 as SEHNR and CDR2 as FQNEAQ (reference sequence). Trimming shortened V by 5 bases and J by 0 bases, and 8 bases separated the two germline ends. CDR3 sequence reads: CASSPVRSGANVLTF. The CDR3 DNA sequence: TGTGCCAGCAGCCCGGTACGCTCTGGGGCCAACGTCCTGACTTTC.

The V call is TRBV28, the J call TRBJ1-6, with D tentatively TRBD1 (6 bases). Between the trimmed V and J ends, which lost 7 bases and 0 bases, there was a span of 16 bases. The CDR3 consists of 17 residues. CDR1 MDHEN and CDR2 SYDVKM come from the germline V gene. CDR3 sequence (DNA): TGTGCCAGCACCAGGGGTGCAGGGAGCTCCTATAATTCACCCCTCCACTTT. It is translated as CASTRGAGSSYNSPLHF. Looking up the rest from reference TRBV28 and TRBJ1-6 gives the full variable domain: DVKVTQSSRYLVKRTGEKVFLECVQDMDHENMFWYRQDPGLGLRLIYFSYDVKMKEKGDIPEGYSVSREKKERFSLILESASTNQTSMYLCASTRGAGSSYNSPLHFGNGTRLTVT.

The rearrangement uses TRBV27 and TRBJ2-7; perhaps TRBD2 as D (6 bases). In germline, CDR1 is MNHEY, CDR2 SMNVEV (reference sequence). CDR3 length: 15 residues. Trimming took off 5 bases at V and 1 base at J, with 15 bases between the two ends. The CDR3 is CASSPYAGTSYEQYF. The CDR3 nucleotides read TGTGCCAGCAGTCCCTATGCCGGGACTTCCTACGAGCAGTACTTC.

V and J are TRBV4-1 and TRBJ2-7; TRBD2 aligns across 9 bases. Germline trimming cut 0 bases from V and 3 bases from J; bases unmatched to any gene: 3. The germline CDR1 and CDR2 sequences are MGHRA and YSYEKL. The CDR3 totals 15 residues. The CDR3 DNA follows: TGCGCCAGCAGCCAAGAATGGACTAGCGTCTACGAGCAGTACTTC. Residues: CASSQEWTSVYEQYF.

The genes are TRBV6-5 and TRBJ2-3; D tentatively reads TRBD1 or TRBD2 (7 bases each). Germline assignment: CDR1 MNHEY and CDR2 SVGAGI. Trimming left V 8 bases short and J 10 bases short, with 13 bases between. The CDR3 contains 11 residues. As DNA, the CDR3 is TGTGCCAGCGGCCAGGGGGGGGCGCAGTATTTT. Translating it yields CASGQGGAQYF.

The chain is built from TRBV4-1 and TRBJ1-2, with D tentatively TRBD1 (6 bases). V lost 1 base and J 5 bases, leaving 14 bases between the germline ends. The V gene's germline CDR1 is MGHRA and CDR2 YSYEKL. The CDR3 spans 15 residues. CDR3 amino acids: CASSQAIGQSYGYTF. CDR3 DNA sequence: TGCGCCAGCAGCCAAGCGATCGGACAGTCTTATGGCTACACCTTC.

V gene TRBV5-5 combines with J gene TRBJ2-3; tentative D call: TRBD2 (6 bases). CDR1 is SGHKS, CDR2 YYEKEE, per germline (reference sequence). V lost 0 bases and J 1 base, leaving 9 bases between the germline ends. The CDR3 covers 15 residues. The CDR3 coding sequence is TGTGCCAGCAGCTTGGCTTCGGGGGGCACAGATACGCAGTATTTT. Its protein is CASSLASGGTDTQYF.

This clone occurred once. The CDR3 protein is CASSRVANTGELFF. CDR3 DNA: TGTGCCAGCAGCCGCGTCGCGAACACCGGGGAGCTGTTTTTT. V is TRBV7-3 and J is TRBJ2-2; D gene ambiguous. Germline CDR1 reads SGHTA; CDR2 reads FQGTGA. The CDR3 loop spans 14 amino acids. Trimming removed 5 bases at V and 0 bases at J, with 7 bases between.

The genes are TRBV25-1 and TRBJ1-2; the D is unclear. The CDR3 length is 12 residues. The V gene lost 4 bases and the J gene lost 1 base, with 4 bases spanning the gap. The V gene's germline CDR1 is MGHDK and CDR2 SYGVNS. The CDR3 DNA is TGTGCCAGCAGTGCGCTTAACTATGGCTACACCTTC. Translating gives CASSALNYGYTF.

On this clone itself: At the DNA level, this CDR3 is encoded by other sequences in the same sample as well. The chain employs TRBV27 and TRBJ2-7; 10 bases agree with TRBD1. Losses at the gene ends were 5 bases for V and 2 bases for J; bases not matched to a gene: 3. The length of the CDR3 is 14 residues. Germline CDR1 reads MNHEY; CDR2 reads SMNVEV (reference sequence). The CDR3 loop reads CASSLGTGAYEQYF. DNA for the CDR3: TGTGCCAGCAGTCTGGGGACAGGGGCCTACGAGCAGTACTTC.

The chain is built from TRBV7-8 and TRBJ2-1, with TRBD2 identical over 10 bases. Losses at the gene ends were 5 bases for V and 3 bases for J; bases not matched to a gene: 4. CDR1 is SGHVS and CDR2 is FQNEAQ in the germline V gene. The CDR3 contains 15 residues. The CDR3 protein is CASSPRTSGYNEQFF. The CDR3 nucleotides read TGTGCCAGCAGCCCCCGGACTAGCGGCTACAATGAGCAGTTCTTC. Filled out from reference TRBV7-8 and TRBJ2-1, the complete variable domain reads GAGVSQSPRYKVAKRGQDVALRCDPISGHVSLFWYQQALGQGPEFLTYFQNEAQLDKSGLPSDRFFAERPEGSVSTLKIQRTQQEDSAVYLCASSPRTSGYNEQFFGPGTRLTVL.

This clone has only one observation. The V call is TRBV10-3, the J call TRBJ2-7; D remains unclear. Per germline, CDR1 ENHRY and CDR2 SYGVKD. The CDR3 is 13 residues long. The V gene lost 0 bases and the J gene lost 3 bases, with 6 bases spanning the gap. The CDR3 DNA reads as TGTGCCATCAGTGAGTCGGTTGTCTACGAGCAGTACTTC. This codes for CAISESVVYEQYF.

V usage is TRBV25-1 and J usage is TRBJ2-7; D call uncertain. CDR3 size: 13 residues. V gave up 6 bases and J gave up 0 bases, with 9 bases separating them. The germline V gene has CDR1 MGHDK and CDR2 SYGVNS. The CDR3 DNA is TGTGCCAGCAGGGAGAAGAACTCCTACGAGCAGTACTTC. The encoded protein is CASREKNSYEQYF.

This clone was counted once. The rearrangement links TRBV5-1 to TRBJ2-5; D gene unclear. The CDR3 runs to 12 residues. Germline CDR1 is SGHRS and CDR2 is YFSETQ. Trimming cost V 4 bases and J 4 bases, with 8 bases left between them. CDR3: CASSPSGETQYF. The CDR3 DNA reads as TGCGCCAGCAGCCCCTCCGGAGAGACCCAGTACTTC.

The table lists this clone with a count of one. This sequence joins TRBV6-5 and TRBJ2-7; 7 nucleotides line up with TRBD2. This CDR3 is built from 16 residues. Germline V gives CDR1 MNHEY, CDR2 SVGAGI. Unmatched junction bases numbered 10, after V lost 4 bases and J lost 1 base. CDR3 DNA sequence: TGTGCCAGCAGTTCTCTCCGCGGGGGATTTTCCTACGAGCAGTACTTC. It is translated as CASSSLRGGFSYEQYF.

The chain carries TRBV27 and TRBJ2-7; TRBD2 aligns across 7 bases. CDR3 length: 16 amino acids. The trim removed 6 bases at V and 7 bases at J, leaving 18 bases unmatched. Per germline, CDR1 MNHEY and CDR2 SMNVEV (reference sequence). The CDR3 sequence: CASSPLAAKQLEEQYF. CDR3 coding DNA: TGTGCCAGCAGCCCTCTAGCGGCAAAGCAGCTTGAGGAGCAGTACTTC.

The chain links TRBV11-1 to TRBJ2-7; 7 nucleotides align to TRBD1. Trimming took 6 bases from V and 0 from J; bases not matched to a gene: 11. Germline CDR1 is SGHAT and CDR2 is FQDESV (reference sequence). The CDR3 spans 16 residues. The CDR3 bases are TGTGCCAGCAGGATAACCGGGACAGATCCCTCCTACGAGCAGTACTTC. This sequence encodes CASRITGTDPSYEQYF.

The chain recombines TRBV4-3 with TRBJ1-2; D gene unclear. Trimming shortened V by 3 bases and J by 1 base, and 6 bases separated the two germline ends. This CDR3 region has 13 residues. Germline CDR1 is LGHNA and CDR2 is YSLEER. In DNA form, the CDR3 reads TGCGCCAGCAGCCATGACGGTAACTATGGCTACACCTTC. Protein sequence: CASSHDGNYGYTF.

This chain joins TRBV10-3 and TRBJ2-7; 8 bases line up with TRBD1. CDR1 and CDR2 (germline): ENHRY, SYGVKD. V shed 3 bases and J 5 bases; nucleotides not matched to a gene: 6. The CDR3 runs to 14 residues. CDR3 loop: CAISDASGGHEQYF. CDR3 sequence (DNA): TGTGCCATCAGTGATGCCTCAGGGGGCCACGAGCAGTACTTC.